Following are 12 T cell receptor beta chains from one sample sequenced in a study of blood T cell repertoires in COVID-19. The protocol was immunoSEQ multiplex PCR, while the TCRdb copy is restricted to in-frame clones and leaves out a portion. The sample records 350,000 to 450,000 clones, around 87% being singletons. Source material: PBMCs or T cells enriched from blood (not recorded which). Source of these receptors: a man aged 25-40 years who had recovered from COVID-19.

CDR3 sequence (DNA): TGTGCCAGCAGCTGGCAGACAGAGAACACTGAAGCTTTCTTT. Encoded protein: CASSWQTENTEAFF. The chain has TRBV7-8 and TRBJ1-1, with D possibly matching TRBD1 (5 bases). V dropped 4 bases and J dropped 1 base, with 10 bases sitting between them. CDR3 length: 14 amino acids. Germline-derived CDR1 and CDR2 are SGHVS and FQNEAQ. Full variable domain (outside the CDR3, taken from reference TRBV7-8 and TRBJ1-1): GAGVSQSPRYKVAKRGQDVALRCDPISGHVSLFWYQQALGQGPEFLTYFQNEAQLDKSGLPSDRFFAERPEGSVSTLKIQRTQQEDSAVYLCASSWQTENTEAFFGQGTRLTVV.

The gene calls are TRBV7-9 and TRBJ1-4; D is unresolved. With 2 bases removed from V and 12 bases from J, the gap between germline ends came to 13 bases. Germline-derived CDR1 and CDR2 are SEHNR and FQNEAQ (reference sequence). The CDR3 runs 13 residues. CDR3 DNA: TGTGCCAGCAGCTTAAATCCCCTCGGGGAACTGTTTTTT. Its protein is CASSLNPLGELFF.

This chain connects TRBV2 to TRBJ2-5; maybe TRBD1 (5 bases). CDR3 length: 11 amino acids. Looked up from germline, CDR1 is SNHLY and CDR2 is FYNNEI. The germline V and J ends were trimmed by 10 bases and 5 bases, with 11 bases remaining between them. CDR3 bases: TGTGCCACCAGGGTGAGGGAGACCCAGTACTTC. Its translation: CATRVRETQYF.

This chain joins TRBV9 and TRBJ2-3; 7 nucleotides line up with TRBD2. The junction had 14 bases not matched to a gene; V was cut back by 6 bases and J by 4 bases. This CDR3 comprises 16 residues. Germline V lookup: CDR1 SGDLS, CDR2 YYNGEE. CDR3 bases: TGTGCCAGCAACCTCTACGGCGGGAGAGATCCAGATACGCAGTATTTT. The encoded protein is CASNLYGGRDPDTQYF.

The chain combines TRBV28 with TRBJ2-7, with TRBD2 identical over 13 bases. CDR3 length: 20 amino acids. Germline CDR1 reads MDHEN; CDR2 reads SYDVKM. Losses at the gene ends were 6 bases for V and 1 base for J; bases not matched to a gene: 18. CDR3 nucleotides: TGTGCCAGCAGAACCGGGACAGGGCGGGGACTAGCGGGGATTTCCTACGAGCAGTACTTC. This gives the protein CASRTGTGRGLAGISYEQYF.

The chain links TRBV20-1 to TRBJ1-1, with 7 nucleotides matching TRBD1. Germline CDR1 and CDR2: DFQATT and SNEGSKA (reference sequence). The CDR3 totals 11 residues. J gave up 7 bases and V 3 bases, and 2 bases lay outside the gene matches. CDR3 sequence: CSASRQGEAFF. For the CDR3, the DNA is TGCAGTGCTAGCCGACAGGGTGAAGCTTTCTTT.

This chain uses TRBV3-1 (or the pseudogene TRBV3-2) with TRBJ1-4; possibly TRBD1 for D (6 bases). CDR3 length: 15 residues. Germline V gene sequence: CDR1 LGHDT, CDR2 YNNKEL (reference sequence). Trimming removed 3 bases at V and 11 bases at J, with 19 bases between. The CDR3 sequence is CASSHQTGLMSKLFF. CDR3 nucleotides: TGTGCCAGCAGCCACCAGACAGGATTAATGAGCAAACTGTTTTTT.

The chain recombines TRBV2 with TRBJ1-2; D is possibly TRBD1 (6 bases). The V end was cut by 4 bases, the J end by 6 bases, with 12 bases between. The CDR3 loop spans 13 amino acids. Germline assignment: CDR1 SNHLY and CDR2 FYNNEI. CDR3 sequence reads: CASSGQGRDGYTF. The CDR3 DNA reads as TGTGCCAGCAGTGGGCAGGGGCGGGATGGCTACACCTTC.

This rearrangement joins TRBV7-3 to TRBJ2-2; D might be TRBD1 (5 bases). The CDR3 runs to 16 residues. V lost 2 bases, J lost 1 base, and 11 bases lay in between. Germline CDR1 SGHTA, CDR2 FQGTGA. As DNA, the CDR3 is TGTGCCAGCAGCTTAGGTCCCACAGGGAACACCGGGGAGCTGTTTTTT. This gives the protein CASSLGPTGNTGELFF.

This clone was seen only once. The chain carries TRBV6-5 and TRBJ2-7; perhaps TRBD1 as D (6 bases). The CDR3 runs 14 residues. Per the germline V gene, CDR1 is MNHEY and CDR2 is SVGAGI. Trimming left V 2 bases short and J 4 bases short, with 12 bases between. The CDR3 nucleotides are TGTGCCAGCAGTTACGCGATACAGGGATACGAGCAGTACTTC. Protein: CASSYAIQGYEQYF.

CDR3 in DNA: TGTGCCAGCAGTTTTGGCAGGGCCTATGGCTACACCTTC. This translates into CASSFGRAYGYTF. This chain links TRBV28 with TRBJ1-2, with a possible D match to TRBD1 (5 bases). The V end lost 3 bases, the J end lost 4 bases, and 9 bases lay between the germline ends. Looked up from germline, CDR1 is MDHEN and CDR2 is SYDVKM. This CDR3 contains 13 residues.

Here the CDR3 DNA reads TGTGCCAGTAGCGGACGGGGAAACTACGAGCAGTACTTC. It specifies CASSGRGNYEQYF. The chain is built from TRBV19 and TRBJ2-7, with a possible D match to TRBD2 (5 bases). Deletions cut 6 bases from V and 3 bases from J, with 12 bases between. The length of the CDR3 is 13 residues. CDR1 and CDR2 (germline): LNHDA, SQIVND (reference sequence).